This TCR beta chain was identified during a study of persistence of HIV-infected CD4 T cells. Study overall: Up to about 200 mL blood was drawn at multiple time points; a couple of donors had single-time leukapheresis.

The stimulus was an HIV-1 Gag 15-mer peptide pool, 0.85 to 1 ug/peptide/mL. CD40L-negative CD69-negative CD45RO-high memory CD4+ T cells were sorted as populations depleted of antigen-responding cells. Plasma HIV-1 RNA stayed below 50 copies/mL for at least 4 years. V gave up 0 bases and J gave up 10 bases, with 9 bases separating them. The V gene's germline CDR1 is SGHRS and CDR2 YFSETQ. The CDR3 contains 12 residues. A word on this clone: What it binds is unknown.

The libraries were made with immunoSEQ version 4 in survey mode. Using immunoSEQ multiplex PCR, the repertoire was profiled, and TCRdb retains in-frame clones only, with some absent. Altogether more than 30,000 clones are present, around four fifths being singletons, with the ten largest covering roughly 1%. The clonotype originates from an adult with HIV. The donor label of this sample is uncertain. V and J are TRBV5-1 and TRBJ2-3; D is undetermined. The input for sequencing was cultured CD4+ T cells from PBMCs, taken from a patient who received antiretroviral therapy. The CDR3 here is CASSLDRSAQYF. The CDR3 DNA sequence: TGCGCCAGCAGCTTGGACAGATCAGCGCAGTATTTT.